This TCR beta chain is from a study of cytomegalovirus exposure and HLA in healthy donors. The CDR3 contains 15 residues. Germline trimming cut 3 bases from V and 8 bases from J; bases unmatched to any gene: 6. Germline loops: CDR1 SGDLS, CDR2 YYNGEE. Study-level findings and limits: Diagnosis of cytomegalovirus status made by the classifier reportedly showed high specificity and sensitivity.

Profiling relied on immunoSEQ multiplex PCR, and the TCRdb table lists in-frame clones only, not all of them. This sample has some 77,000 clones, with around 96% found just once. In its sample, this clone was seen once. The target antigen is unknown. Sequenced material: PBMCs. The TCR was taken from a man between 18 and 35 years old in good health and CMV-seropositive. The V gene is TRBV9, the J gene TRBJ2-1; 12 positions agree with TRBD2. CDR3: CASSGWGLAGYEQFF. The CDR3 nucleotides are TGTGCCAGCAGCGGCTGGGGACTAGCGGGCTATGAGCAGTTCTTC. Variable domain in full (rest from reference TRBV9 and TRBJ2-1): DSGVTQTPKHLITATGQRVTLRCSPRSGDLSVYWYQQSLDQGLQFLIQYYNGEERAKGNILERFSAQQFPDLHSELNLSSLELGDSALYFCASSGWGLAGYEQFFGPGTRLTVL.